This T cell receptor (beta chain) comes out of a study of blood T cell repertoires in COVID-19. Study as a whole: Samples taken during acute and convalescent COVID-19 were collected in the United States, Italy and Spain. T cells, B-cell-depleted T cells, or PBMCs supplied cDNA or gDNA.

Study processing details: How many nucleated cells were present was estimated from reference gene primer amplification. Some clones are missing from TCRdb's copy, which holds only in-frame ones; the method was immunoSEQ multiplex PCR. The V and J calls and the clone size are those of that table, but D and trimming were determined from the DNA. Here the sample spans more than 95,000 clones, approximately 82% being singletons. The V gene's germline CDR1 is MRHNA and CDR2 SNTAGT. CDR3 length: 13 amino acids. With 0 bases removed from V and 4 bases from J, the gap between germline ends came to 6 bases. The rearrangement joins TRBV6-4 to TRBJ1-1; D call uncertain. The sequenced sample consisted of peripheral blood. The TCR comes from a man aged 70-80 years with active or convalescent COVID-19. CDR3 amino acids: CASSDSRGTEAFF. As DNA, the CDR3 is TGTGCCAGCAGTGACTCGCGGGGCACTGAAGCTTTCTTT.